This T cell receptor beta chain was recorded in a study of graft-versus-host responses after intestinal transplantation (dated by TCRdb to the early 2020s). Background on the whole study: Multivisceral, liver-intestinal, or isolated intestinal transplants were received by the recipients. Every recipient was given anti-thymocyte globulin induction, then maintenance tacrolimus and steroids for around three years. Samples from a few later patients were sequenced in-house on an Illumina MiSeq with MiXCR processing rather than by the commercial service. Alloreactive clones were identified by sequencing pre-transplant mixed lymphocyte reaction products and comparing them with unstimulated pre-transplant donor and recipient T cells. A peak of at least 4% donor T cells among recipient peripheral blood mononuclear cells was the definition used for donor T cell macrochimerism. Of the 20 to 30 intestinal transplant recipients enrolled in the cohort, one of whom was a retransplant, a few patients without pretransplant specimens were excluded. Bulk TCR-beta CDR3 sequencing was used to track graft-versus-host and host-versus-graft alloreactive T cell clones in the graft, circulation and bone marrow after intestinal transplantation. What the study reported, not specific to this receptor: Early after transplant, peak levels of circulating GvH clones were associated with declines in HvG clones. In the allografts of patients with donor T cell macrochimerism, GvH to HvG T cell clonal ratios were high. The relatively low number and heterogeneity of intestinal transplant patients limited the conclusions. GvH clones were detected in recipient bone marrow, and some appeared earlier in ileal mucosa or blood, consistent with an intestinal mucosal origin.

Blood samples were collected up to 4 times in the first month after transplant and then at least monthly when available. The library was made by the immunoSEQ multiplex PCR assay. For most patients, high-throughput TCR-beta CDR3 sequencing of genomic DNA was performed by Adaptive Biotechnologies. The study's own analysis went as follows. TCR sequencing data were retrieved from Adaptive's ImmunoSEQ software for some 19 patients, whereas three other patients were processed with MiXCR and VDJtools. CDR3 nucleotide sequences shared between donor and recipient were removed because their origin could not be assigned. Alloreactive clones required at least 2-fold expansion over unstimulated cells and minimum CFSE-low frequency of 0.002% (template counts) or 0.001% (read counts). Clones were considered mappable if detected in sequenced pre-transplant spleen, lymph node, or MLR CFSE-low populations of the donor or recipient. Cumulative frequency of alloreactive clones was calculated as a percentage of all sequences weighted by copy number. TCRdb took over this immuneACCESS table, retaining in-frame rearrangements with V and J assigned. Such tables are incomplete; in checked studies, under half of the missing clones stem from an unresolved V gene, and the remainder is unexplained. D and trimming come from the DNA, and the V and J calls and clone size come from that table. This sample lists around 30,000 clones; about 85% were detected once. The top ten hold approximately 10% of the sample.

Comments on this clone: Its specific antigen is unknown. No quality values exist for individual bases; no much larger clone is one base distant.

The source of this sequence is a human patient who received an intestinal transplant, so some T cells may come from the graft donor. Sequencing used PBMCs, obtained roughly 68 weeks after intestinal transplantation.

The CDR3 in this case is CASSNTGDTLYGYTF. The nucleotides are TGCGCCAGCAGCAACACTGGGGACACCCTCTATGGCTACACCTTC. Recombination joined TRBV4-1 with TRBJ1-2; TRBD1 might be the D gene, on 6 matching bases. The V end loses 5 bases and the J end loses 4 bases, and a stretch of 17 bases separates them. According to the germline V gene, CDR1 reads MGHRA and CDR2 reads YSYEKL. Reading from cysteine to phenylalanine, the CDR3 counts 15 amino acids. Just the 45-base CDR3 DNA is kept, in frame starting at base 1.